This entry lists 27 T cell receptor beta chains sequenced from one sample in a study of liver allograft versus peripheral blood T cells. As for the study in general: Transplanted-liver T cell receptor repertoires were compared with recipients' peripheral blood repertoires.

TCRdb processed the reads anew with MiXCR; each CDR3 protein has one entry. Found here are 10,000 to 15,000 distinct CDR3 sequences, 25% to 35% of them singletons; the top ten hold roughly 2.2%. These receptors were collected from a human patient who had a liver transplant. Some T cells may be graft donor cells.

In this sample, this clonotype turned up a few times. The chain couples TRBV24-1 to TRBJ1-3, with D perhaps TRBD1 (5 bases). Trimming took 0 bases from V and 1 from J, leaving 15 bases between them. The CDR3 covers 18 residues. The germline V gene encodes CDR1 KGHDR and CDR2 SFDVKD. The CDR3 protein is CATSDLVRGRESGNTIYF. The CDR3 DNA follows: TGTGCCACCAGTGATTTGGTCCGGGGCAGGGAGTCTGGAAACACCATATATTTT.

The chain combines TRBV7-9 with TRBJ2-1; D possibly corresponds to TRBD1 (6 bases). The germline V gene encodes CDR1 SEHNR and CDR2 FQNEAQ (reference sequence). Trimming stripped 0 bases from V and 8 bases from J, with 14 bases between. The CDR3 covers 15 residues. CDR3 coding DNA: TGTGCCAGCAGCTTAGCGGAAACAGGGATCGATGAGCAGTTCTTC. Translated: CASSLAETGIDEQFF.

By its share, this clonotype is medium-sized. The chain couples TRBV18 to TRBJ2-1; D unresolved. Per the germline V gene, CDR1 is KGHSH and CDR2 is LQKENI. CDR3 length: 14 residues. The V gene lost 3 bases and the J gene lost 5 bases, with 11 bases spanning the gap. The CDR3 loop is CASSPLLRDNEQFF. CDR3 coding DNA: TGTGCCAGCTCACCCCTTCTAAGGGACAATGAGCAGTTCTTC.

This clonotype was counted a few times. The chain joins TRBV28 to TRBJ1-2; 10 positions match TRBD1. Trimming removed 6 bases from V and 8 bases from J; junction bases left unmatched: 6. The germline CDR1 and CDR2 sequences are MDHEN and SYDVKM. The CDR3 is 13 amino acids. This chain's CDR3 is CASSLSTGGGYTF. The CDR3 DNA reads as TGTGCCAGCAGCCTCTCGACAGGGGGCGGCTACACCTTC.

This clonotype was seen a handful of times. V and J are TRBV30 and TRBJ2-5, with TRBD1 matching 7 bases. The V gene end was trimmed by 0 bases and the J gene end by 4 bases; junction bases not matched to a gene: 2. Germline-derived CDR1 and CDR2 are GTSNPN and SVGIG (reference sequence). The CDR3 sequence is 13 residues long. This CDR3 is CAWSVGTVETQYF. In nucleotides, the CDR3 is TGTGCCTGGAGTGTAGGGACAGTAGAGACCCAGTACTTC.

The chain employs TRBV12-3 or TRBV12-4 and TRBJ2-1; 9 bases align to TRBD1. V was clipped by 7 bases and J by 6 bases; unmatched bases: 7. This CDR3 is built from 14 residues. CDR3 protein: CASTVTGGLNEQFF. Written as DNA, the CDR3 is TGTGCCAGCACCGTGACAGGGGGTCTCAATGAGCAGTTCTTC.

The chain has TRBV20-1 and TRBJ2-1, with D hard to call. The CDR3 consists of 12 residues. Germline CDR1 is DFQATT and CDR2 is SNEGSKA (reference sequence). V was clipped by 3 bases and J by 5 bases, with 8 bases between them. The CDR3 region has the DNA TGCAGTGCTAGTCGGCTCAACAATGAGCAGTTCTTC. Its translation is CSASRLNNEQFF.

The gene calls are TRBV18 and TRBJ2-1, with 13 bases that match TRBD2. This CDR3 is 17 amino acids long. After removal of 5 bases from V and 7 bases from J, the junction contained 11 bases not matched to a gene. From germline, CDR1 is KGHSH and CDR2 LQKENI. The CDR3 sequence is CASSKTSGGNTVNEQFF. The CDR3 DNA is TGTGCCAGCTCAAAGACTAGCGGGGGGAATACCGTTAATGAGCAGTTCTTC.

This clonotype was observed once. The chain has TRBV27 and TRBJ1-5, with D perhaps TRBD1 (6 bases). The germline V and J ends were trimmed by 4 bases and 6 bases, with 13 bases remaining between them. Germline CDR1 is MNHEY and CDR2 is SMNVEV (reference sequence). The CDR3 has 14 residues. CDR3 sequence: CASSSTGTGQPQHF. As DNA, the CDR3 is TGTGCCAGCAGTTCCACAGGGACGGGTCAGCCCCAGCATTTT.

This clonotype was detected many times. The chain is built from TRBV6-6 and TRBJ1-4; a weak D match, TRBD1 (5 bases). Between the trimmed V and J ends, which lost 8 bases and 7 bases, there was a span of 17 bases. The CDR3 spans 14 residues. Germline-derived CDR1 and CDR2 are MNHNY and SVGAGI (reference sequence). CDR3: CASRSRGDGEKLFF. The CDR3 region has the DNA TGTGCCAGCCGCTCCCGGGGGGACGGTGAAAAACTGTTTTTT.

The CDR3 bases are TGTGCCAGCAGTCCACCGGGACTAGAAATCAATGAGCAGTTCTTC. The encoded protein is CASSPPGLEINEQFF. V usage is TRBV25-1 and J usage is TRBJ2-1, with 8 bases fitting TRBD2. This CDR3 is 15 amino acids long. Germline values: CDR1 MGHDK, CDR2 SYGVNS. V gave up 5 bases and J gave up 6 bases; unmatched junction bases: 9. The full variable domain, with the rest looked up from reference TRBV25-1 and TRBJ2-1, is EADIYQTPRYLVIGTGKKITLECSQTMGHDKMYWYQQDPGMELHLIHYSYGVNSTEKGDLSSESTVSRIRTEHFPLTLESARPSHTSQYLCASSPPGLEINEQFFGPGTRLTVL.

V is TRBV30 and J is TRBJ1-5; D not certain. The CDR3 extends over 13 amino acids. Deletions cut 4 bases from V and 1 base from J, with 8 bases between. CDR1 GTSNPN and CDR2 SVGIG come from the germline V gene (reference sequence). CDR3 nucleotide sequence: TGTGCCTGGATAAAGCCCAGCAATCAGCCCCAGCATTTT. It translates to CAWIKPSNQPQHF.

This clonotype was observed many times. The chain uses TRBV6-1 and TRBJ1-5; D not resolved. Between the trimmed V and J ends, which lost 4 bases and 0 bases, there was a span of 10 bases. Looked up from germline, CDR1 is MNHNS and CDR2 is SASEGT. CDR3 length: 15 amino acids. CDR3 in DNA: TGTGCCAGCAGTGCAACTGGGGATAGCAATCAGCCCCAGCATTTT. Its translation is CASSATGDSNQPQHF.

Regarding this clonotype: Being one base from a much bigger clone, this may be a read error. The gene calls are TRBV28 and TRBJ2-7, with 9 positions matching TRBD1. CDR3 length: 15 residues. V was clipped by 5 bases and J by 6 bases; unmatched bases: 11. Looked up from germline, CDR1 is MDHEN and CDR2 is SYDVKM. Here the CDR3 DNA reads TGTGCCAGCAGTCCTGGGGACAGGGATGAGAGCGAGCAGTACTTC. This encodes CASSPGDRDESEQYF. The full variable domain, rest sourced from reference TRBV28 and TRBJ2-7, is DVKVTQSSRYLVKRTGEKVFLECVQDMDHENMFWYRQDPGLGLRLIYFSYDVKMKEKGDIPEGYSVSREKKERFSLILESASTNQTSMYLCASSPGDRDESEQYFGPGTRLTVT.

By proportion, this clonotype is medium-sized. The chain employs TRBV10-3 and TRBJ1-4; TRBD1 is a possible D gene (5 bases). CDR1 is ENHRY, CDR2 SYGVKD, per germline. The CDR3 has 15 amino acids. The V end was cut by 5 bases, the J end by 3 bases, with 13 bases between. The CDR3: CAISSGGTANEKLFF. The CDR3, as DNA: TGTGCCATCAGTTCGGGCGGGACGGCTAATGAAAAACTGTTTTTT.

By share, this clonotype counts as medium-sized. This chain uses TRBV6-5 with TRBJ1-1; no definite D call. Germline V CDR1 and CDR2: MNHEY, SVGAGI. The CDR3 runs 14 residues. The ends were cut back, 4 bases at V and 3 bases at J, with 12 bases in the middle. The CDR3 reads CASSFFVTDTEAFF. CDR3 bases: TGTGCCAGCAGTTTCTTTGTCACGGACACTGAAGCTTTCTTT.

The rearrangement joins TRBV6-2 or TRBV6-3 to TRBJ1-3, with 9 bases fitting TRBD1. This CDR3 is 16 amino acids long. V dropped 6 bases and J dropped 0; count of bases not matched to a gene: 6. Germline CDR1 MNHEY, CDR2 SVGEGT. The CDR3 sequence is CASSPTGGSSGNTIYF. CDR3 coding DNA: TGTGCCAGCAGCCCGACAGGGGGAAGCTCTGGAAACACCATATATTTT.

This clonotype appeared many times. This sequence joins TRBV6-5 and TRBJ1-5, with a tentative D call TRBD1 (5 bases). Trimming left V 2 bases short and J 3 bases short, with 17 bases between. The CDR3 is 17 amino acids. The germline gives CDR1 MNHEY, CDR2 SVGAGI. The CDR3 DNA is TGTGCCAGCAGTTACCCAGGGCATCTTGTTCACAATCAGCCCCAGCATTTT. Its translation: CASSYPGHLVHNQPQHF.

This clonotype has a handful of counts. The chain joins TRBV6-1 to TRBJ2-7; 8 bases are a match to TRBD1. The V segment lost 8 bases and the J segment 0 bases; nucleotides outside the gene matches: 18. CDR3 length: 18 amino acids. The germline V gene encodes CDR1 MNHNS and CDR2 SASEGT. The CDR3 reads CASSEPPEGQVHSYEQYF. The CDR3 DNA is TGTGCCAGCTCCGAACCCCCCGAGGGACAGGTACACTCCTACGAGCAGTACTTC.

This clonotype is classed as medium-sized. The V gene is TRBV10-3, the J gene TRBJ2-3, with 9 bases fitting TRBD2. CDR3 length: 17 residues. V gave up 4 bases and J gave up 4 bases; unmatched junction bases: 12. The germline gives CDR1 ENHRY, CDR2 SYGVKD. As DNA, the CDR3 is TGTGCCATCAGTGCCCACGTAGCGGGAGATTACGCAGATACGCAGTATTTT. It yields the protein CAISAHVAGDYADTQYF.

The J gene is TRBJ1-4, the V gene TRBV13; D is ambiguous. The CDR3 runs 17 residues. CDR1 and CDR2 from the germline V gene are PRHDT and FYEKMQ (reference sequence). V was shortened by 0 bases and J by 3 bases, with 14 bases between the two germline ends. CDR3 sequence reads: CASSLGELGRANEKLFF. The CDR3 DNA reads TGTGCCAGCAGCTTAGGTGAGCTAGGTAGGGCTAATGAAAAACTGTTTTTT.

This clonotype rates as medium-sized (0.01 to 0.1%). J is TRBJ1-1 and V is TRBV6-5; D call uncertain. The germline CDR1 and CDR2 sequences are MNHEY and SVGAGI. The CDR3 is made up of 13 amino acids. Trimming pared 4 bases from V and 5 bases from J, leaving 11 bases between. This CDR3 is CASSWEGGTEAFF. Written as DNA, the CDR3 is TGTGCCAGCAGTTGGGAGGGCGGGACTGAAGCTTTCTTT.

This clonotype was seen repeatedly, ten times or more. The rearrangement uses TRBV6-1 and TRBJ1-2, with D maybe TRBD1 (6 bases). Germline-derived CDR1 and CDR2 are MNHNS and SASEGT. The CDR3 is 14 residues long. Trimming shortened V by 3 bases and J by 0 bases, and 8 bases separated the two germline ends. CDR3 DNA: TGTGCCAGCAGTGACACAGGGACTAACTATGGCTACACCTTC. It encodes CASSDTGTNYGYTF.

The chain couples TRBV20-1 to TRBJ2-5; 9 nucleotides line up with TRBD1. J lost 2 bases, V lost 4 bases, and 8 bases had no gene match. CDR1 and CDR2 (germline): DFQATT, SNEGSKA (reference sequence). The CDR3 has 15 residues. The CDR3, as DNA: TGCAGTGCTATCGGGACAGGGAGGGGACAAGAGACCCAGTACTTC. This encodes CSAIGTGRGQETQYF.

The V and J genes are TRBV18 and TRBJ1-1; tentatively, D is TRBD1 (5 bases). Germline V gene lookup returns CDR1 KGHSH and CDR2 LQKENI. The CDR3 is made up of 13 amino acids. The V gene lost 0 bases and the J gene lost 12 bases, with 14 bases spanning the gap. The CDR3 loop reads CASSPPSGTESFF. The CDR3 DNA reads TGTGCCAGCTCACCACCTAGCGGGACGGAGTCTTTCTTT.

The chain employs TRBV11-2 and TRBJ2-7, with no clear D. The CDR3 sequence is 14 residues long. The V gene's germline CDR1 is SGHAT and CDR2 FQNNGV. V was clipped by 5 bases and J by 5 bases, with 16 bases between them. As DNA, the CDR3 is TGTGCCAGCAGCCCAGAACAGTCTTGGAACGAGCAGTACTTC. Its protein is CASSPEQSWNEQYF.

This clonotype is medium-sized by share. V is TRBV7-9 and J is TRBJ1-1, with D perhaps matching TRBD1 (5 bases). Trimming stripped 11 bases from V and 3 bases from J, with 10 bases between. The germline CDR1 and CDR2 sequences are SEHNR and FQNEAQ (reference sequence). The length of the CDR3 is 11 residues. CDR3 nucleotides: TGTGCCTGGGACTCTGACACTGAAGCTTTCTTT. It specifies CAWDSDTEAFF.